Listed below are T cell receptor beta chains from one sample, sequenced in a study of T cell changes during pregnancy in multiple sclerosis. Assay: immunoSEQ multiplex PCR; the TCRdb copy retains only in-frame clones and omits some. The sample shows about 98,000 clones, approximately 90% of them seen only once. Here the sequenced sample was peripheral blood, taken after pregnancy. Every receptor here comes from a female donor in good health, enrolled as a control in a pregnancy study. Each CDR3 is given with its conserved first and last residue. A D gene is named only where the DNA matches it firmly. Where a row states a size, it is once, few, many or the class of an expanded clone; other rows omit it.

.	TRBJ1-1	.	TRBV30	TGTGCCTGGAGTGTACCTGGGAGTGACACTGAAGCTTTCTTT	CAWSVPGSDTEAFF
.	TRBJ2-1	once	TRBV27	TGTGCCAGCAGTTTACGAAGCTTACTTTTAAATGAGCAGTTCTTC	CASSLRSLLLNEQFF
TRBD1	TRBJ1-1	.	TRBV10-3	TGTGCCATCAGTTACAGGGGAGAAGGCCCGAACACTGAAGCTTTCTTT	CAISYRGEGPNTEAFF
.	TRBJ2-5	.	TRBV10-1	TGCGCCAGCAGATCCAAAACTAGTAAAGAGACCCAGTACTTC	CASRSKTSKETQYF
TRBD2	TRBJ2-5	.	TRBV27	TGTGCCAGCAGTTTATTTGGGCGCCGTAGCGGGAGAAGGGAGACCCAGTACTTC	CASSLFGRRSGRRETQYF
.	TRBJ1-1	once	TRBV29-1	TGCAGCGTTGCTGGGCCGATTCGAGAAGCTTTCTTT	CSVAGPIREAFF
.	TRBJ1-4	.	TRBV4-1	TGCGCCAGCAGCCAAACCCAGGGGAGCAATGAAAAACTGTTTTTT	CASSQTQGSNEKLFF
TRBD2	TRBJ2-1	.	TRBV7-9	TGTGCCAGCAGCCCGCGGACTAGCGGGGGGATCTATGAGCAGTTCTTC	CASSPRTSGGIYEQFF
.	TRBJ1-2	few	TRBV27	TGTGCCAGCAGTTTCGGAGGGTCCCCTTATGGCTACACCTTC	CASSFGGSPYGYTF
.	TRBJ2-3	.	TRBV28	TGTGCCAGCAGTAAAACGGGCACAGATACGCAGTATTTT	CASSKTGTDTQYF
TRBD2	TRBJ2-2	.	TRBV13	TGTGCCAGCAGCAGAAGCGGGGGAGTCACCGGGGAGCTGTTTTTT	CASSRSGGVTGELFF
TRBD2	TRBJ2-7	.	TRBV5-1	TGCGCCAGCAGCCCACTTGGGACTAGCGGGAGGAACTACGAGCAGTACTTC	CASSPLGTSGRNYEQYF
.	TRBJ2-1	.	TRBV15	TGTGCCACCAGCAGAGGGAGGGGCGGGTTAAATGAGCAGTTCTTC	CATSRGRGGLNEQFF
.	TRBJ1-1	few	TRBV29-1	TGCAGCGTTCGGGTTTGGGACACTGAAGCTTTCTTT	CSVRVWDTEAFF
TRBD1	TRBJ1-2	.	TRBV4-1	TGCGCCAGCAGCCAAGAGCGGACAGGCGCCGTTTATGGCTACACCTTC	CASSQERTGAVYGYTF
TRBD2	TRBJ2-4	once	TRBV27	TGTGCCAGCAGTTCATCGGGACTAGTGGGGATTAACATTCAGTACTTC	CASSSSGLVGINIQYF
.	TRBJ1-1	.	TRBV6-1	TGTGCCAGCAGATTACACAGGATGAACACTGAAGCTTTCTTT	CASRLHRMNTEAFF
.	TRBJ1-3	.	TRBV2	TGTGCCAGCAGTGAAACCAGGGAGGCTGGAAACACCATATATTTT	CASSETREAGNTIYF
.	TRBJ1-1	few	TRBV7-9	TGTGCCAGCAGCTTACAGGGGATGAACACTGAAGCTTTCTTT	CASSLQGMNTEAFF
TRBD1	TRBJ2-3	.	TRBV30	TGTGCCTGGAGCTCGACAGGGGGGGATACGCAGTATTTT	CAWSSTGGDTQYF
.	TRBJ1-1	.	TRBV7-9	TGTGCCAGCAGCATAGGAACAGCGGGCGGAATGAACACTGAAGCTTTCTTT	CASSIGTAGGMNTEAFF
TRBD1	TRBJ1-1	.	TRBV2	TGTGCCAGCAGATTGGCAGGGGGATCAATGAACACTGAAGCTTTCTTT	CASRLAGGSMNTEAFF
.	TRBJ2-7	.	TRBV27	TGTGCCAGCAGCGAGGCGTGGGAGTACGAGCAGTACTTC	CASSEAWEYEQYF
.	TRBJ1-6	.	TRBV2	TGTGCCAGCAGTGGACAGATTTATAATTCACCCCTCCACTTT	CASSGQIYNSPLHF
TRBD2	TRBJ2-1	few	TRBV4-1	TGCGCCAGCAGCCGCGGGGGACTAGCGGAGCTGGGCAATGAGCAGTTCTTC	CASSRGGLAELGNEQFF
TRBD1	TRBJ1-2	.	TRBV5-1	TGCGCCAGCAGCAAATCAGCTCCCTGGGACAGGGGACACTATGGCTACACCTTC	CASSKSAPWDRGHYGYTF
TRBD1	TRBJ2-5	.	TRBV5-1	TGCGCCAGCAGCTTGGGGGACAGGGGGCGAGAGACCCAGTACTTC	CASSLGDRGRETQYF
TRBD2	TRBJ2-1	.	TRBV10-3	TGTGCCATCAGTGAGACTACTAGCGGGAGAGGACATGAGCAGTTCTTC	CAISETTSGRGHEQFF
TRBD1	TRBJ2-7	.	TRBV27	TGTGCCAGCAGCACCTTGACAGGGGTTGCCTACGAGCAGTACTTC	CASSTLTGVAYEQYF
TRBD1	TRBJ1-6	.	TRBV19	TGTGCCAGTAGTATCCCCGGGACAGGGAGGTCACCCCTCCACTTT	CASSIPGTGRSPLHF
TRBD2	TRBJ2-2	.	TRBV18	TGTGCCAGCTCACCACCCAATAGCGGGCTAGTCCGGGGCACCGGGGAGCTGTTTTTT	CASSPPNSGLVRGTGELFF
.	TRBJ1-2	.	TRBV5-1	TGCGCCAGCAGCCCCGAAGGCGGGCACGCATATGGCTACACCTTC	CASSPEGGHAYGYTF
.	TRBJ1-6	.	TRBV5-6	TGTGCCAGCAGCTTTCTCTACAGGGTCAGCTCCTATAATTCACCCCTCCACTTT	CASSFLYRVSSYNSPLHF
TRBD2	TRBJ2-1	.	TRBV5-1	TGCGCCAGCAGCCTCACGACTAGCGGGAGGAATAATGAGCAGTTCTTC	CASSLTTSGRNNEQFF
.	TRBJ1-1	.	TRBV9	TGTGCCAGCAGCGGAAAGGGGGGGGCTTCGAACACTGAAGCTTTCTTT	CASSGKGGASNTEAFF
.	TRBJ1-2	.	TRBV10-2	TGCGCCAGCAGTGAAGGCAGGGGTAGTGGCTACACCTTC	CASSEGRGSGYTF
.	TRBJ1-6	.	TRBV9	TGTGCCAGCAGCGTAGGGGAGGGGCCGAGGAATTCACCCCTCCACTTT	CASSVGEGPRNSPLHF
TRBD1	TRBJ2-2	.	TRBV5-1	TGCGCCAGCAGCCCAGGACAGGGAAGAACCGGGGAGCTGTTTTTT	CASSPGQGRTGELFF
TRBD1	TRBJ2-5	.	TRBV18	TGTGCCAGCTCACTAACAGGGGTAGAGACCCAGTACTTC	CASSLTGVETQYF
TRBD2	TRBJ2-1	.	TRBV27	TGTGCCAGCCGCGTTCTGATAGCGGGGGGTTACAATGAGCAGTTCTTC	CASRVLIAGGYNEQFF
.	TRBJ1-1	.	TRBV7-9	TGTGCCAGCAGCTTGACACTTCCCGGAGCTTTCTTT	CASSLTLPGAFF
.	TRBJ1-2	.	TRBV12-1	TGTGCCAGCAGCTTCCAGACAGGGGAAAACAGAGGCTACACCTTC	CASSFQTGENRGYTF
.	TRBJ1-5	.	TRBV30	TGTGCCTGGAGTGTACTTGGGCAGCCAGATCAGCCCCAGCATTTT	CAWSVLGQPDQPQHF
.	TRBJ2-7	.	TRBV5-1	TGCGCCAGCAGCTTGGTCGGAGGGGTAGGGTCCTACGAGCAGTACTTC	CASSLVGGVGSYEQYF
.	TRBJ2-6	.	TRBV9	TGTGCCAGCAGCGTAGTAACAGGTCGCCTCTCTGGGGCCAACGTCCTGACTTTC	CASSVVTGRLSGANVLTF
TRBD1	TRBJ1-5	.	TRBV4-1	TGCGCCAGCAGCCTCGGGACAGGGAGTGACGATCAGCCCCAGCATTTT	CASSLGTGSDDQPQHF
TRBD1	TRBJ1-5	.	TRBV6-5	TGTGCCAGCAGTCTACGACAGGGGTGGAATCAGCCCCAGCATTTT	CASSLRQGWNQPQHF
TRBD1	TRBJ1-3	.	TRBV28	TGTGCCAGCAGGGAGACAGGGTGGGACACCATATATTTT	CASRETGWDTIYF
.	TRBJ1-5	.	TRBV6-5	TGTGCCAGCAGGGACAGAGGCAATCAGCCCCAGCATTTT	CASRDRGNQPQHF
.	TRBJ1-4	.	TRBV28	TGTGCCAGCACCAAAATAGGGGGTGGGGCTAATGAAAAACTGTTTTTT	CASTKIGGGANEKLFF
.	TRBJ1-1	.	TRBV19	TGTGCCAGTAGCTGGGGAGGGCGATCTGGCACTGAAGCTTTCTTT	CASSWGGRSGTEAFF
TRBD1	TRBJ1-6	once	TRBV18	TGTGCCAGCTCACCCATGGGACAGGAGAATTCACCCCTCCACTTT	CASSPMGQENSPLHF
TRBD2	TRBJ2-7	.	TRBV7-2	TGTGCCAGCAGCTTAGGAACCCCCCTTCTAGCGGGGGGCAACGAGCAGTACTTC	CASSLGTPLLAGGNEQYF
.	TRBJ2-3	.	TRBV13	TGTGCCAGCAACTTCGGTCCCCTTGGTGTAGATACGCAGTATTTT	CASNFGPLGVDTQYF
.	TRBJ2-1	.	TRBV19	TGTGCCAGTAGGGCAGACAGAAGCTCCTACAATGAGCAGTTCTTC	CASRADRSSYNEQFF
.	TRBJ2-1	.	TRBV9	TGTGCCAGCAGCGTACTGATGTCCAGTGAGCAGTTCTTC	CASSVLMSSEQFF
.	TRBJ2-4	.	TRBV19	TGTGCCAGTAGCTACCCCTTGGAGGGAGTAGCCAAAAACATTCAGTACTTC	CASSYPLEGVAKNIQYF
.	TRBJ2-7	.	TRBV14	TGTGCCAGCAGCCAGAGGTCTGAGCAGTACTTC	CASSQRSEQYF
.	TRBJ2-2	.	TRBV19	TGTGCCAGTACTGAGATTAACACCGGGGAGCTGTTTTTT	CASTEINTGELFF
TRBD1	TRBJ1-6	few	TRBV30	TGTGCCTGGAGCGGGACAGAAAATTCACCCCTCCACTTT	CAWSGTENSPLHF